This TCR beta chain was recorded in a study of identical twins. General study results and limits: Fewer insertions were carried by abundant cord blood beta clonotypes, but none was seen in memory repertoires.

Ten or more counts support this clonotype. Its antigen is currently unknown. TCRdb re-called the 5' RACE reads through MiXCR, storing one row per CDR3 protein. Of 300,000 to 400,000 distinct CDR3 sequences listed, roughly 10% are singletons. Trimming shortened V by 0 bases and J by 9 bases, and 15 bases separated the two germline ends. Germline CDR1 and CDR2: DFQATT and SNEGSKA (reference sequence). There are 15 residues in the CDR3. Material: naive T cells sorted from blood. V usage is TRBV20-1 and J usage is TRBJ1-6, with TRBD1 as a possible D gene (5 bases). This sequence originates from a woman between 50 and 59 years old in good health. CDR3 bases: TGCAGTGCTAGAGATCGAGACAGCCGTCCTTCACCCCTCCACTTT. It specifies CSARDRDSRPSPLHF.